Listed here are 8 T cell receptor beta chains from one sample, sequenced in a study of blood T cell repertoires in COVID-19. This table comes from immunoSEQ multiplex PCR, and its TCRdb copy is limited to in-frame clones, with some not included. The sample lists about 82,000 clones, approximately 82% seen once, with about a sixth in the top ten. The specimen was peripheral blood. The receptors were gathered from a woman aged 60-75 years with acute or convalescent COVID-19.

As DNA, the CDR3 is TGTGCCAGCAGCCTCCGATGGGGGACAGGGTCCAACATCAACAATGAGCAGTTCTTC. Encoded protein: CASSLRWGTGSNINNEQFF. This chain joins TRBV9 and TRBJ2-1; 9 bases line up with TRBD1. The junction had 19 bases not matched to a gene; V was cut back by 4 bases and J by 5 bases. This CDR3 has 19 amino acids. Germline V gene lookup returns CDR1 SGDLS and CDR2 YYNGEE.

The DNA for the CDR3 is TGTGCCAGCAGCACGACCCCAGGATATGGCTACACCTTC. Translation gives CASSTTPGYGYTF. This chain links TRBV5-8 with TRBJ1-2, with unresolved D. The germline V gene has CDR1 SGHTS and CDR2 YDEGEE. The CDR3 is 13 amino acids. V was pared by 4 bases and J by 5 bases, with 12 bases between.

This clone was picked up many times. The chain has TRBV9 and TRBJ2-2; 7 bases are shared with TRBD1. Germline assignment: CDR1 SGDLS and CDR2 YYNGEE. The J segment lost 5 bases and the V segment lost 3 bases, leaving 10 bases of the junction unmatched. This CDR3 has 16 residues. CDR3: CASSAPAGGGTGELFF. In DNA, the CDR3 is TGTGCCAGCAGCGCCCCAGCAGGGGGTGGGACCGGGGAGCTGTTTTTT.

The chain combines TRBV4-3 with TRBJ1-1; D is unresolved. Germline CDR1 is LGHNA and CDR2 is YSLEER. V was clipped by 0 bases and J by 7 bases, with 24 bases between them. CDR3 size: 18 residues. The CDR3 region is CASSQDNREIIRTGEAFF. The DNA of the CDR3 is TGCGCCAGCAGCCAAGATAACCGGGAAATCATCAGAACGGGTGAAGCTTTCTTT.

This sequence joins TRBV5-1 and TRBJ1-2; 11 positions agree with TRBD1. Unmatched junction bases numbered 2, after V lost 0 bases and J lost 4 bases. The CDR3 runs to 15 residues. CDR1 SGHRS and CDR2 YFSETQ come from the germline V gene. CDR3 loop: CASSLVGTGGYGYTF. DNA for the CDR3: TGCGCCAGCAGCTTGGTCGGGACAGGGGGCTATGGCTACACCTTC.

The rearrangement joins TRBV11-3 to TRBJ2-5; 9 bases agree with TRBD2. This CDR3 is 18 amino acids long. Germline assignment: CDR1 SGHNT and CDR2 YENEEA. Trimming cost V 3 bases and J 2 bases; bases outside gene matches: 13. CDR3: CASSFKREAHIGQETQYF. The CDR3 nucleotides are TGTGCCAGCAGCTTCAAGCGGGAGGCCCATATCGGGCAAGAGACCCAGTACTTC.

The chain links TRBV3-1 (or the pseudogene TRBV3-2) to TRBJ2-7; tentatively, D is TRBD2 (7 bases). CDR3 length: 15 amino acids. Germline assignment: CDR1 LGHDT and CDR2 YNNKEL (reference sequence). Trimming left V 0 bases short and J 6 bases short, with 15 bases between. The CDR3 nucleotides are TGTGCCAGCAGCCAAGATTGGGGGGGGCGGCCCGAGCAGTACTTC. This gives the protein CASSQDWGGRPEQYF.

This clone was detected only a few times. The rearrangement links TRBV27 to TRBJ2-3; D possibly corresponds to TRBD1 (6 bases). CDR1 MNHEY and CDR2 SMNVEV come from the germline V gene (reference sequence). The V end lost 6 bases, the J end lost 2 bases, and 24 bases lay between the germline ends. The CDR3 contains 18 residues. The DNA of the CDR3 is TGTGCCAGCAGACACTTCCCCCAGGACAGATCGAACACAGATACGCAGTATTTT. This sequence encodes CASRHFPQDRSNTDTQYF.